Shown below are 12 T cell receptor beta chains from a single sample sequenced in a study of regulatory T cells in long-lasting Graves disease. The sample's time point: persistent/refractory GD, antithyroid drugs over 5 years with positive TRAb. Following extraction of RNA from PBMCs, that RNA was used to make the TCR library. Construction of the TCR beta libraries employed iRepertoire HTBI primers in conjunction with Arm-PCR of CDR3 regions. TCRdb used MiXCR to reprocess the multiplex PCR reads, holding one entry per CDR3 protein. The table records about 660,000 distinct CDR3 sequences, roughly 30% of them present only once. Sequenced material: peripheral blood mononuclear cells (PBMCs), taken when the disease was refractory, from a patient treated with antithyroid drugs. All receptors come from a female donor with Graves disease.

The V and J genes are TRBV10-3 and TRBJ2-5; no clear D. Trimming stripped 11 bases from V and 1 base from J, with 11 bases between. The CDR3 is 12 amino acids. The germline CDR1 and CDR2 sequences are ENHRY and SYGVKD. Here the CDR3 DNA reads TGTGCCGTTTCAGAGTTCCAAGAGACCCAGTACTTC. Translated, it gives CAVSEFQETQYF.

This clonotype came up many times. The DNA is omitted, as the CDR3 cannot be located on it reliably, and the CDR3 follows TCRdb's listing. This chain uses TRBV11-2 with TRBJ2-7. The CDR3 numbers 14 amino acids, ends counted. CDR1 is SGHAT and CDR2 is FQNNGV in the germline V gene. The CDR3 loop is CASNSQYFGYEQYF.

This clonotype was seen only a few times. This sequence joins TRBV3-1 and TRBJ1-5; D uncertain. Deletions cut 1 base from V and 7 bases from J, with 11 bases between. The CDR3 has 14 amino acids. Germline V gene lookup returns CDR1 LGHDT and CDR2 YNNKEL (reference sequence). CDR3 DNA sequence: TGTGCCAGCAGCCAAGGAGGGATCGGGCAGCCCCAGCATTTT. It is translated as CASSQGGIGQPQHF.

This clonotype was counted only a few times. The chain carries TRBV7-3 and TRBJ1-5; D perhaps matches TRBD1 (5 bases). The V gene lost 1 base and the J gene lost 0 bases, with 28 bases spanning the gap. This CDR3 is built from 22 residues. Germline CDR1 is SGHTA and CDR2 is FQGTGA. The DNA of the CDR3 is TGTGCCAGCAGCTTAAAAGTTCGCTGGGGCCAAAAGGCTCCATATAGCAATCAGCCCCAGCATTTT. Its protein product is CASSLKVRWGQKAPYSNQPQHF.

V gene TRBV5-4 combines with J gene TRBJ1-2; 7 bases are a match to TRBD1. The length of the CDR3 is 14 residues. The V segment lost 4 bases and the J segment 2 bases; nucleotides outside the gene matches: 5. CDR1 and CDR2 from the germline V gene are SGHNT and YYREEE (reference sequence). The CDR3 nucleotides are TGTGCCAGCAGCCGACCGGGACAGAACTATGGCTACACCTTC. Its translation: CASSRPGQNYGYTF.

This clonotype was observed many times. This sequence joins TRBV12-3 or TRBV12-4 and TRBJ1-2; D remains ambiguous. Trimming left V 6 bases short and J 3 bases short, with 11 bases between. The CDR3 loop spans 13 amino acids. CDR3 amino acids: CASRSDGYYGYTF. CDR3 bases: TGTGCCAGCAGGTCTGACGGATACTATGGCTACACCTTC.

V and J are TRBV15 and TRBJ2-7, with TRBD2 matching over 11 bases. The germline V gene has CDR1 LNHNV and CDR2 YYDKDF (reference sequence). Trimming took 0 bases from V and 6 from J; bases not matched to a gene: 7. The CDR3 spans 16 residues. In DNA form, the CDR3 reads TGTGCCACCAGCAGAGATCTACTAGCGGGAGATCGCGAGCAGTACTTC. Its translation is CATSRDLLAGDREQYF.

There are many counts of this clonotype. The chain has TRBV6-5 and TRBJ2-2, with D uncertain. Germline loops: CDR1 MNHEY, CDR2 SVGAGI. CDR3 size: 12 residues. V lost 4 bases and J 4 bases, leaving 4 bases between the germline ends. Here the CDR3 reads CASSLITGELFF. The CDR3 DNA follows: TGTGCCAGCAGTTTAATCACCGGGGAGCTGTTTTTT.

This clonotype has a single count. This chain links TRBV5-1 with TRBJ1-2; 7 bases line up with TRBD1. V was pared by 4 bases and J by 1 base, with 7 bases of the junction left unmatched. Germline-derived CDR1 and CDR2 are SGHRS and YFSETQ. This CDR3 has 15 residues. The CDR3 sequence is CASSPGTVLNYGYTF. DNA for the CDR3: TGCGCCAGCAGCCCCGGGACAGTCCTTAACTATGGCTACACCTTC. Combining the CDR3 with reference TRBV5-1 and TRBJ1-2 gives the whole variable domain KAGVTQTPRYLIKTRGQQVTLSCSPISGHRSVSWYQQTPGQGLQFLFEYFSETQRNKGNFPGRFSGRQFSNSRSEMNVSTLELGDSALYLCASSPGTVLNYGYTFGSGTRLTVV.

The rearrangement uses TRBV27 and TRBJ1-2; weak D call: TRBD1 (6 bases). Per the germline V gene, CDR1 is MNHEY and CDR2 is SMNVEV (reference sequence). The CDR3 sequence is 13 residues long. V was cut by 6 bases and J by 7 bases, with 15 bases left in between. CDR3 in amino acids: CASSTTGFPGYTF. The DNA of the CDR3 is TGTGCCAGCAGCACGACAGGTTTTCCTGGCTACACCTTC.

This clonotype was detected a few times. The chain employs TRBV7-3 and TRBJ2-5, with D perhaps matching TRBD1 or TRBD2 (7 bases each). V gave up 4 bases and J gave up 3 bases, with 15 bases separating them. Germline V gene sequence: CDR1 SGHTA, CDR2 FQGTGA. The CDR3 spans 15 residues. The CDR3 spells CASSSQGRGEETQYF. CDR3 bases: TGTGCCAGCAGCTCACAGGGGAGGGGAGAAGAGACCCAGTACTTC.

Concerning this clonotype: Given a much more abundant clone one base away, this may be a read error. For the CDR3, the DNA is TGTGCCAGCAGTTTATTGGCGGCTAGCTCCCATAATTCACCCCTCCACTTT. Translated, it gives CASSLLAASSHNSPLHF. The chain uses TRBV27 and TRBJ1-6; D is uncertain. Germline CDR1 reads MNHEY; CDR2 reads SMNVEV (reference sequence). CDR3 size: 17 residues.